This T cell receptor beta chain was recorded in a study of PD-L1 blockade in urothelial cancer. As for the study in general: Patients' histories included 0 to 3 prior chemotherapy regimens.

This clone showed up just a few times. As yet, its antigen is unknown. Assay: immunoSEQ multiplex PCR; the TCRdb copy retains only in-frame clones and omits some. The sample records tens of thousands of clones, roughly 84% being singletons. Broader study findings: Clonality of blood TCR below the median before treatment predicted better survival. Durable benefit accompanied greater 3-week expansion of tumor-associated blood clones.

Trimming pared 4 bases from V and 4 bases from J, leaving 14 bases between. The germline gives CDR1 MGHDK, CDR2 SYGVNS. The CDR3 totals 15 residues. Documented time point: pretreatment peripheral blood. This receptor was identified in a man aged 60 to 75 with urothelial cancer. Source: PBMCs, taken around atezolizumab (anti-PD-L1) treatment. The chain carries TRBV25-1 and TRBJ1-3; D is unclear. The CDR3 sequence is CASSVSGTSGNTIYF. The CDR3 nucleotides are TGTGCCAGCAGTGTTTCAGGCACGTCGGGAAACACCATATATTTT.